Below, 24 T cell receptor beta chains from the same sample are listed, as sequenced in a study of blood T cell repertoires in COVID-19. Profiled with immunoSEQ multiplex PCR; TCRdb holds only in-frame clones, not every one. The repertoire holds roughly 200,000 clones, with more than 80% as singletons. Sequencing input: peripheral blood. These receptor sequences come from a woman aged 60-70 years with acute or convalescent COVID-19.

The chain recombines TRBV5-1 with TRBJ2-1; 10 bases are shared with TRBD2. This CDR3 has 16 amino acids. The V gene's germline CDR1 is SGHRS and CDR2 YFSETQ. The J segment lost 10 bases and the V segment lost 0 bases, leaving 10 bases of the junction unmatched. CDR3 DNA: TGCGCCAGCAGCTTGGCACTAGCGGGATTGTGGGAGGAGCAGTTCTTC. Translated, it gives CASSLALAGLWEEQFF. Using reference TRBV5-1 and TRBJ2-1 for the parts outside the CDR3, the full variable domain is KAGVTQTPRYLIKTRGQQVTLSCSPISGHRSVSWYQQTPGQGLQFLFEYFSETQRNKGNFPGRFSGRQFSNSRSEMNVSTLELGDSALYLCASSLALAGLWEEQFFGPGTRLTVL.

J is TRBJ2-1 and V is TRBV19; 8 bases are a match to TRBD2. V gave up 5 bases and J gave up 7 bases; unmatched junction bases: 13. CDR1 and CDR2 from the germline V gene are LNHDA and SQIVND (reference sequence). The CDR3 loop spans 16 amino acids. The CDR3 sequence: CASSFASRASGNEQFF. The CDR3 nucleotides are TGTGCCAGTAGTTTCGCCAGTAGGGCTAGCGGGAATGAGCAGTTCTTC.

The rearrangement uses TRBV29-1 and TRBJ2-1; D uncertain. There are 14 residues in the CDR3. V was trimmed by 0 bases and J by 3 bases, leaving 9 bases between them. Germline CDR1 SQVTM, CDR2 ANQGSEA. The CDR3 spells CSVEDYASYNEQFF. The CDR3 region has the DNA TGCAGCGTTGAAGATTACGCGAGCTACAATGAGCAGTTCTTC.

The gene calls are TRBV7-8 and TRBJ1-1; D unclear. V lost 5 bases and J 11 bases, leaving 21 bases between the germline ends. CDR1 is SGHVS and CDR2 is FQNEAQ in the germline V gene. The CDR3 length is 14 residues. CDR3 in amino acids: CASSTRTSPSGAFF. For the CDR3, the DNA is TGTGCCAGCAGCACCCGAACTAGTCCCTCGGGGGCTTTCTTT.

V gene TRBV5-4 combines with J gene TRBJ1-3; D is ambiguous. The V end lost 3 bases, the J end lost 0 bases, and 13 bases lay between the germline ends. Germline-derived CDR1 and CDR2 are SGHNT and YYREEE (reference sequence). CDR3 length: 16 residues. The CDR3 spells CASSSRSRSSGNTIYF. DNA of the CDR3: TGTGCCAGCAGCTCCCGCAGTCGTTCCTCTGGAAACACCATATATTTT.

Here the CDR3 reads CASSVDATLNTEAFF. The CDR3 nucleotides read TGTGCCAGCAGCGTAGACGCGACACTGAACACTGAAGCTTTCTTT. The gene calls are TRBV9 and TRBJ1-1, with D uncertain. This CDR3 has 15 residues. Looked up from germline, CDR1 is SGDLS and CDR2 is YYNGEE. Trimming cost V 0 bases and J 0 bases, with 9 bases left between them.

Only a few counts were recorded for this clone. The gene calls are TRBV7-8 and TRBJ2-4, with 7 bases identical to TRBD1. The CDR3 runs to 18 residues. In germline, CDR1 is SGHVS, CDR2 FQNEAQ. Trimming at V came to 1 base and at J to 8 bases, leaving 17 bases not matched to a gene. The CDR3 here is CASSLENRGVASWDIQYF. The CDR3 nucleotides are TGTGCCAGCAGCTTAGAGAACAGGGGAGTAGCGTCCTGGGACATTCAGTACTTC.

The rearrangement joins TRBV3-1 (or the pseudogene TRBV3-2) to TRBJ1-5, with D possibly being TRBD1 (5 bases). Between the trimmed V and J ends, which lost 1 base and 4 bases, there was a span of 11 bases. The CDR3 runs 15 residues. Germline CDR1 reads LGHDT; CDR2 reads YNNKEL (reference sequence). The CDR3 protein is CASSQGRAQNQPQHF. CDR3 nucleotide sequence: TGTGCCAGCAGCCAAGGCAGGGCGCAAAATCAGCCCCAGCATTTT.

A remark on this clone: This sample includes further DNA sequences coding for the same CDR3. The CDR3 loop reads CASSLGLAGGTDTQYF. In DNA form, the CDR3 reads TGCGCCAGCAGCCTGGGACTAGCGGGGGGCACAGATACGCAGTATTTT. The chain joins TRBV5-1 to TRBJ2-3; 14 nucleotides agree with TRBD2. This CDR3 is built from 16 residues. Germline lookup yields CDR1 SGHRS and CDR2 YFSETQ. J was trimmed by 1 base and V by 4 bases; bases with no gene match: 2.

The gene calls are TRBV4-1 and TRBJ1-2, with 7 positions matching TRBD1. The length of the CDR3 is 16 residues. J was trimmed by 1 base and V by 1 base; bases with no gene match: 6. CDR1 and CDR2 from the germline V gene are MGHRA and YSYEKL. CDR3 sequence reads: CASSQAGTADNYGYTF. CDR3 DNA sequence: TGCGCCAGCAGCCAAGCTGGGACAGCTGATAACTATGGCTACACCTTC.

J is TRBJ1-1 and V is TRBV19; weak D call: TRBD1 (5 bases). The CDR3 extends over 11 amino acids. Germline values: CDR1 LNHDA, CDR2 SQIVND (reference sequence). V gave up 8 bases and J gave up 6 bases, with 10 bases separating them. The CDR3 coding sequence is TGTGCCAGTCAGGGCCGATCTGAAGCTTTCTTT. Protein: CASQGRSEAFF.

The CDR3 DNA sequence: TGCGCCAGCAGCACGGACAGGGATCAGCCCCAGCATTTT. It encodes CASSTDRDQPQHF. The chain combines TRBV5-1 with TRBJ1-5, with 8 bases that match TRBD1. CDR3 length: 13 amino acids. After removal of 4 bases from V and 5 bases from J, the junction contained 2 bases not matched to a gene. The germline V gene encodes CDR1 SGHRS and CDR2 YFSETQ.

Only one count was recorded for this clone. The chain recombines TRBV27 with TRBJ1-2, with 8 bases lining up with TRBD1. The germline V gene has CDR1 MNHEY and CDR2 SMNVEV (reference sequence). Trimming took 5 bases from V and 4 from J; bases not matched to a gene: 3. This CDR3 has 13 amino acids. CDR3 DNA sequence: TGTGCCAGCAGTCCGGACAGGGTCTATGGCTACACCTTC. Amino acids: CASSPDRVYGYTF.

The CDR3 loop reads CASSWDLHTDTQYF. CDR3 nucleotide sequence: TGCGCCAGCAGCTGGGACTTACACACAGATACGCAGTATTTT. The V gene is TRBV5-1, the J gene TRBJ2-3; maybe TRBD2 (6 bases). The germline V gene has CDR1 SGHRS and CDR2 YFSETQ. The CDR3 totals 14 residues. Trimming removed 3 bases at V and 2 bases at J, with 10 bases between.

J is TRBJ2-4 and V is TRBV11-3; 9 bases map to TRBD2. V was clipped by 8 bases and J by 8 bases; unmatched bases: 4. The V gene's germline CDR1 is SGHNT and CDR2 YENEEA. The CDR3 consists of 12 residues. The CDR3 spells CASGSGSDIQYF. CDR3 coding DNA: TGTGCCAGCGGTAGCGGGAGTGACATTCAGTACTTC.

The chain couples TRBV28 to TRBJ2-1, with 7 bases matching TRBD2. In germline, CDR1 is MDHEN, CDR2 SYDVKM. This CDR3 spans 18 amino acids. J lost 5 bases, V lost 6 bases, and 19 bases had no gene match. CDR3 sequence (DNA): TGTGCCAGCAGCGGATTTGGCGGGAGTAGGGTTAGGGACAATGAGCAGTTCTTC. Translation: CASSGFGGSRVRDNEQFF.

The gene calls are TRBV28 and TRBJ1-2; 8 nucleotides align to TRBD1. The CDR3 covers 13 residues. Germline CDR1 reads MDHEN; CDR2 reads SYDVKM. V was clipped by 3 bases and J by 8 bases; unmatched bases: 5. The CDR3 is CASSFQGAQGYTF. The CDR3 DNA reads TGTGCCAGCAGTTTTCAGGGGGCGCAAGGCTACACCTTC.

The chain combines TRBV7-8 with TRBJ2-1, with 15 bases aligning to TRBD2. The V and J ends lost 5 bases and 12 bases, in that order; junction bases with no gene match: 5. Germline V gene sequence: CDR1 SGHVS, CDR2 FQNEAQ. The CDR3 covers 14 residues. For the CDR3, the DNA is TGTGCCAGCAGCGTCGGACTAGCGGGAGGGGGGCAGTTCTTC. Translated, it gives CASSVGLAGGGQFF.

The chain links TRBV28 to TRBJ1-5; the D gene is possibly TRBD1 (6 bases). V lost 2 bases and J lost 0, with 23 bases in between. CDR3 length: 20 residues. The germline V gene has CDR1 MDHEN and CDR2 SYDVKM. The CDR3 is CASSLGQSPWGGDSNQPQHF. CDR3 coding DNA: TGTGCCAGCAGTTTAGGACAGTCCCCGTGGGGTGGGGATAGCAATCAGCCCCAGCATTTT.

The chain joins TRBV24-1 to TRBJ2-5; D is ambiguous. The ends were cut back, 5 bases at V and 5 bases at J, with 11 bases in the middle. This CDR3 comprises 13 residues. Germline values: CDR1 KGHDR, CDR2 SFDVKD. CDR3 amino acids: CATSAPPGETQYF. CDR3 in DNA: TGTGCCACCAGTGCCCCGCCCGGGGAGACCCAGTACTTC.

CDR3 sequence: CASRPERGNTEAFF. Written as DNA, the CDR3 is TGTGCCAGCAGGCCAGAGCGGGGTAACACTGAAGCTTTCTTT. The chain uses TRBV5-6 and TRBJ1-1; no clear D gene. The germline V gene encodes CDR1 SGHDT and CDR2 YYEEEE. The germline V and J ends were trimmed by 5 bases and 2 bases, with 13 bases remaining between them. The CDR3 extends over 14 amino acids.

The chain links TRBV5-1 to TRBJ2-1; D is uncertain. Trimming removed 1 base from V and 2 bases from J, with 10 bases in between. The germline CDR1 and CDR2 sequences are SGHRS and YFSETQ. The CDR3 contains 15 residues. CDR3 sequence: CASSLSGVPYNEQFF. CDR3 in DNA: TGCGCCAGCAGCTTGTCCGGAGTACCCTACAATGAGCAGTTCTTC.

Written as DNA, the CDR3 is TGCAGCGTTGAATTTGGCAGTGCTAACTATGGCTACACCTTC. It encodes CSVEFGSANYGYTF. The rearrangement links TRBV29-1 to TRBJ1-2; D not certain. This CDR3 is built from 14 residues. Germline assignment: CDR1 SQVTM and CDR2 ANQGSEA. Trimming removed 2 bases at V and 0 bases at J, with 10 bases between.

The CDR3 coding sequence is TGTGCCAGCAGCGTAGATCCAGGGGTAAACACCATATATTTT. Protein sequence: CASSVDPGVNTIYF. The chain couples TRBV9 to TRBJ1-3; TRBD1 might be the D (6 bases). Trimming took 0 bases from V and 6 from J, leaving 10 bases between them. This CDR3 spans 14 amino acids. Looked up from germline, CDR1 is SGDLS and CDR2 is YYNGEE. The full variable domain, in which reference TRBV9 and TRBJ1-3 provide the parts outside the CDR3, is DSGVTQTPKHLITATGQRVTLRCSPRSGDLSVYWYQQSLDQGLQFLIQYYNGEERAKGNILERFSAQQFPDLHSELNLSSLELGDSALYFCASSVDPGVNTIYFGEGSWLTVV.